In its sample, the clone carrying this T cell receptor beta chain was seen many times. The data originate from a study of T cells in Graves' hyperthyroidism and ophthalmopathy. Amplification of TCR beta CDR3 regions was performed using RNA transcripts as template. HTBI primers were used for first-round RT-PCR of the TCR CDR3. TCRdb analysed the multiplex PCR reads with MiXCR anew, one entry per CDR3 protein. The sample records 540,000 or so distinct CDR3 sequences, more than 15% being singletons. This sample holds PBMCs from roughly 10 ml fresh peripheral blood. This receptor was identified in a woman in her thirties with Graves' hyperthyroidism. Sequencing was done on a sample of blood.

The CDR3 region has the DNA TGTGCCAGCAGTTTAAATTTGGAACAGAAGGCCTACGAGCAGTACTTC. This codes for CASSLNLEQKAYEQYF. This rearrangement joins TRBV27 to TRBJ2-7; D is ambiguous. Germline loops: CDR1 MNHEY, CDR2 SMNVEV (reference sequence). This CDR3 contains 16 residues. Trimming left V 2 bases short and J 2 bases short, with 16 bases between.